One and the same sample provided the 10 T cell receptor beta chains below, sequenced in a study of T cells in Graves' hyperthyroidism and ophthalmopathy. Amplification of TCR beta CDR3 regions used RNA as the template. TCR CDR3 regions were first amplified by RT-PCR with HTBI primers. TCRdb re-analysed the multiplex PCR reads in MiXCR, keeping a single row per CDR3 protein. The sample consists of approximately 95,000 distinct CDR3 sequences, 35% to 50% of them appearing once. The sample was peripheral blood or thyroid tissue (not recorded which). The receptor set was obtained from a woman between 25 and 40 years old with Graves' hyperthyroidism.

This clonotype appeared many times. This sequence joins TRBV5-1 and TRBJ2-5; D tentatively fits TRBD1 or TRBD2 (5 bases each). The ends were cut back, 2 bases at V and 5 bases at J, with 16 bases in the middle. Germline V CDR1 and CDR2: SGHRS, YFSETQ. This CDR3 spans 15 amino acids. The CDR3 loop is CASSLWTPWGETQYF. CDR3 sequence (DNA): TGCGCCAGCAGCTTATGGACTCCGTGGGGGGAGACCCAGTACTTC.

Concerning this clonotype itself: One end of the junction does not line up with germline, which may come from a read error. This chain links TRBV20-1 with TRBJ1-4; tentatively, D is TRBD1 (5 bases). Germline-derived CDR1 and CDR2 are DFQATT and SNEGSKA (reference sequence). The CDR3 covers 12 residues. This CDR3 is CSARRGGEKPFF. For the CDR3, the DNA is TGCAGTGCGAGAAGAGGAGGGGAAAAACCGTTTTTT.

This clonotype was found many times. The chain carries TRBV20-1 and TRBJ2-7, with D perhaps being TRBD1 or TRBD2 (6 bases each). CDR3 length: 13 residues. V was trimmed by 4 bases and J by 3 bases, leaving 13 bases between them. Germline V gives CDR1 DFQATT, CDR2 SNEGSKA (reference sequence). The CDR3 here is CSAKQGLIYEQYF. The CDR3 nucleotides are TGCAGTGCTAAACAGGGACTTATCTACGAGCAGTACTTC.

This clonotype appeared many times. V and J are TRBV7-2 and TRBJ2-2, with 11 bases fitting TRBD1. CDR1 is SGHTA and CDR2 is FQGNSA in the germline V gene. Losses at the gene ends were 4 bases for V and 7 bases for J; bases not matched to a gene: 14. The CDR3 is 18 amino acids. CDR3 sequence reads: CASSSTRTGGILGGELFF. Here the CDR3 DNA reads TGTGCCAGCAGCTCGACCAGGACAGGGGGCATCTTAGGCGGGGAGCTGTTTTTT.

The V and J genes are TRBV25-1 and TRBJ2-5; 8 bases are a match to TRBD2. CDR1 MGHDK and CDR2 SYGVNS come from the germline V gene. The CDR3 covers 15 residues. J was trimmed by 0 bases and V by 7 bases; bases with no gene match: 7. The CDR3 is CASTFSGTHQETQYF. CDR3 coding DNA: TGTGCCAGCACATTTAGCGGGACTCACCAAGAGACCCAGTACTTC.

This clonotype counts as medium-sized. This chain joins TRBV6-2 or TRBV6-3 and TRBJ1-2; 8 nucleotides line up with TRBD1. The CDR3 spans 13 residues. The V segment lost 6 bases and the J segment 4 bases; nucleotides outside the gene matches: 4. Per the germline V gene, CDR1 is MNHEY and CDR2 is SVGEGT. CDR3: CASRGDRLYGYTF. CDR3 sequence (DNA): TGTGCCAGCAGGGGGGACAGGCTCTATGGCTACACCTTC.

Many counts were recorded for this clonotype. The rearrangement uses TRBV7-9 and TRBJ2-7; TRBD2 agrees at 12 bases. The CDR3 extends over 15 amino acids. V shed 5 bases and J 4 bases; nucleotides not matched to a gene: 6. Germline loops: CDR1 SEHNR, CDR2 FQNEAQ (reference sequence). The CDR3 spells CASSALAGGLYEQYF. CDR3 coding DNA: TGTGCCAGCAGCGCACTAGCGGGAGGTCTTTACGAGCAGTACTTC.

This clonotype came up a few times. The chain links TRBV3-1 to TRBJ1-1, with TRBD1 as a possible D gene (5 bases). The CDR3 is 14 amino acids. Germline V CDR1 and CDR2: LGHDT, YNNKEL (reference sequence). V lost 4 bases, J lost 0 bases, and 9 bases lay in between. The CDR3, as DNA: TGTGCCAGCAGCCGCGGACACTTGAACACTGAAGCTTTCTTT. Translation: CASSRGHLNTEAFF.

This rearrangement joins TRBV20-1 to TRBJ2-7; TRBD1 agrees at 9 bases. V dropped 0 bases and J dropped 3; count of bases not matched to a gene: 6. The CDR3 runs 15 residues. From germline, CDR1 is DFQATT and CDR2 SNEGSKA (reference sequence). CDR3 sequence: CSARDPGTGIYEQYF. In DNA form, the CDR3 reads TGCAGTGCTAGAGACCCCGGGACAGGGATCTACGAGCAGTACTTC.

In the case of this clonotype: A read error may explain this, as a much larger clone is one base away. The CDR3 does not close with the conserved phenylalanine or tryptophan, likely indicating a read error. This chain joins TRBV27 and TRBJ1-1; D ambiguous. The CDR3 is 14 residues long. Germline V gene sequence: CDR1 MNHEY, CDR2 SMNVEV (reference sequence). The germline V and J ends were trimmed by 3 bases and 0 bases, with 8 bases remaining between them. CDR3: CASSLAQLNTEAFL. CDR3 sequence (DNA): TGTGCCAGCAGTTTGGCACAGCTGAACACTGAAGCTTTCCTT.